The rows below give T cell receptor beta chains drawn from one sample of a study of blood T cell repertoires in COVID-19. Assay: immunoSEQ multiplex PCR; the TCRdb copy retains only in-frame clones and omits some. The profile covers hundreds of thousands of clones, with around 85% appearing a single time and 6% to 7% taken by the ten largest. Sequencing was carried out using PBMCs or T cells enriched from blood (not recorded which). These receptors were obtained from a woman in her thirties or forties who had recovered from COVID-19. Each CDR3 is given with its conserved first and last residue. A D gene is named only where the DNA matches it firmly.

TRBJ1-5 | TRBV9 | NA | CASSVGGGNQPQHF
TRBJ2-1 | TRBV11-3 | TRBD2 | CASSLGAGTSTEQFF
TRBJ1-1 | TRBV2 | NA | CASSVGGGNTEAFF
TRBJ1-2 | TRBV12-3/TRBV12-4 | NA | CASSFGENYGYTF
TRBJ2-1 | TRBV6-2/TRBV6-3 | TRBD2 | CASSSPFDIGTSGRRYNEQFF
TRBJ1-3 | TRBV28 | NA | CASSPPGSPGNTIYF
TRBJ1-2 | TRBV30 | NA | CAWTGNNYGYTF
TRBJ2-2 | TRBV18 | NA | CASSRAGIAGELFF
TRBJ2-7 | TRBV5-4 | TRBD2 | CASSREGSGKYEQYF
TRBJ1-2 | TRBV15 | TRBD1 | CATSREQGASYGYTF
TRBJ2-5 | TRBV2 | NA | CASAGDETQYF
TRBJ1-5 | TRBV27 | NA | CASSLFYSNQPQHF
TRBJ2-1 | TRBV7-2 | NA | CASSLPSGLDNEQFF
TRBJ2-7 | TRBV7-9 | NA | CASSLSIAYEQYF
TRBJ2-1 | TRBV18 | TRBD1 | CASSPDRVSYNEQFF
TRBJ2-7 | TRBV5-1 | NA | CASSLRSPTAYEQYF
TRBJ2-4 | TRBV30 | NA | CAWSVQQGLNIQYF
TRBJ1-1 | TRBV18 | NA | CASSPTGDTEAFF
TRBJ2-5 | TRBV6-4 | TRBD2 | CASSRLAGETQYF
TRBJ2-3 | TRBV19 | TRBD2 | CASSNAAGPITDTQYF
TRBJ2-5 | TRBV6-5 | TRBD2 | CASSLTSSGETQYF
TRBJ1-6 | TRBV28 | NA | CATGGFSNSPLHF
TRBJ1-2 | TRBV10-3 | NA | CAISDPRGNTPNYGYTF
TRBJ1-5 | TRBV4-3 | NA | CASSQDGLGQPQHF
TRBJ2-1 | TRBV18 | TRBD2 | CASSPTGGLQDNEQFF
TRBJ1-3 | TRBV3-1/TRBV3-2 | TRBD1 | CASSPGTGDSGNTIYF
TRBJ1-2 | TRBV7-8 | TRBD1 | CASSSTSGGADGYTF
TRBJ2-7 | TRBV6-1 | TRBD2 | CASSASGREYEQYF
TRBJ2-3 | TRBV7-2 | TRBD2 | CASSKLAGENTQYF
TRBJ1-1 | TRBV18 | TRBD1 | CASSTGQGWENTEAFF
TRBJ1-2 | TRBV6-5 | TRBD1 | CASSLDRAGYTF
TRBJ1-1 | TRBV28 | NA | CASSLGRTDTEAFF
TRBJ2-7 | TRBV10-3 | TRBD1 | CAISETGTGGSYEQYF
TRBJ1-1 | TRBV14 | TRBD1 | CASSQDRGLNTEAFF
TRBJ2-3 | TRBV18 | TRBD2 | CASSPPGTSGSDTQYF
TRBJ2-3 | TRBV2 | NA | CASSGGAARDTQYF
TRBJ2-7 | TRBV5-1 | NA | CASSLAPEGSYEQYF
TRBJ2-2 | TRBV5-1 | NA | CASSFLVTPGELFF
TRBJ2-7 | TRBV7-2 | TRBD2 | CASSLGLAGGEQYF
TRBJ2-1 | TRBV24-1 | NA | CATSDPDSGSNEDEQFF
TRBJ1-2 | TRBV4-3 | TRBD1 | CASSQEWDSANYGYTF
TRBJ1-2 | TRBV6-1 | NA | CASSDRGSRYGYTF
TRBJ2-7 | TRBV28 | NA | CASSLALAEQYF
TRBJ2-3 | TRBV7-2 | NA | CASSLTVLVRDTQYF
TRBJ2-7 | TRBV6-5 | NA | CASRSGVERGEQYF
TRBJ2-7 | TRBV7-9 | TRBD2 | CASSLRASGTDEQYF
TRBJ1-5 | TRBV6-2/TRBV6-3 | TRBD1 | CASSKPGQGVGQPQHF
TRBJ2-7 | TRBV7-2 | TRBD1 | CASSLIGQGGYEQYF
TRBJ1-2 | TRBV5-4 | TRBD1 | CASSLGTGRDGYTF
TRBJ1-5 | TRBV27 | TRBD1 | CASSLGTENQPQHF
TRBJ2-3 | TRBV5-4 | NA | CASSLPNRVGRDTQYF
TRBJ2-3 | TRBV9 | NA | CASSVVSQDTQYF
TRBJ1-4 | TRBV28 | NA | CASTTQLGGRKEKLFF
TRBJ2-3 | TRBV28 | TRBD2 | CASSATRTSGATDTQYF
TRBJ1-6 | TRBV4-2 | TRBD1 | CASSQEGPATGNNSPLHF